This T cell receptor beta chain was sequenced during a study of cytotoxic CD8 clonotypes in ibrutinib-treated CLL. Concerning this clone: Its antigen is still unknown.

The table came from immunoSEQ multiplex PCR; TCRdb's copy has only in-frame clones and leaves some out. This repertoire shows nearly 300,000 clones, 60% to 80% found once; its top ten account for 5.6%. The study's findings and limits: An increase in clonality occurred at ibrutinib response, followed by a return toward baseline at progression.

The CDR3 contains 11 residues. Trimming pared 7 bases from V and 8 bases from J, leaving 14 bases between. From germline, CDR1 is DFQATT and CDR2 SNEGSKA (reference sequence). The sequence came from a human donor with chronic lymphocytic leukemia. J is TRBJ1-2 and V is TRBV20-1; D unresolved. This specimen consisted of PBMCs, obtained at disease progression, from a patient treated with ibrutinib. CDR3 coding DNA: TGCAGTGGAGATATCCAGGAGGGCTACACCTTC. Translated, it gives CSGDIQEGYTF.